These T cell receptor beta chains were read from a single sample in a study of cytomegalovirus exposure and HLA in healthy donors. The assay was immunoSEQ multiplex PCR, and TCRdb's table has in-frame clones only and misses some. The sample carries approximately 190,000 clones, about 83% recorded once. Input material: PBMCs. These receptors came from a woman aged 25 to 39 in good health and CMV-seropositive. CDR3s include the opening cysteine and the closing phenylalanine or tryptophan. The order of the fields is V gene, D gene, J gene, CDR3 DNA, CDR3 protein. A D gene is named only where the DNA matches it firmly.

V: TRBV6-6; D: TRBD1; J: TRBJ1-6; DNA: TGTGCCAGCAGTATACAGGGGGAGAATTCACCCCTCCACTTT; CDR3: CASSIQGENSPLHF
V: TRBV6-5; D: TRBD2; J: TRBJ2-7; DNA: TGTGCCAGCAGTTCCGGACTAGCGGCTCACTACGAGCAGTACTTC; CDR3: CASSSGLAAHYEQYF
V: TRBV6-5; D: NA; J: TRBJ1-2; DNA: TGTGCCAGCAGTTACGCCCCGGTCTATGGCTACACCTTC; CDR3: CASSYAPVYGYTF
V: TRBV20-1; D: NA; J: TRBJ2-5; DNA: TGCAGTGCTAGACGGGAGACCCAGTACTTC; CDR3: CSARRETQYF
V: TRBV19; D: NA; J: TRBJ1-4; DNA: TGTGCCAGTAGGGGAGAGGCTAATGAAAAACTGTTTTTT; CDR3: CASRGEANEKLFF
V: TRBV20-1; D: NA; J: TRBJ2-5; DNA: TGCAGTGCTAGACGGGGAGAGACCCAGTACTTC; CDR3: CSARRGETQYF
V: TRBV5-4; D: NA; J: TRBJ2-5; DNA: TGTGCCAGCAGCCCCTTGATGGGGAGACAAGAGACCCAGTACTTC; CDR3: CASSPLMGRQETQYF
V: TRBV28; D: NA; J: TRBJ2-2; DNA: TGTGCCAGCACCCCAGCGGACAGAAACACCGGGGAGCTGTTTTTT; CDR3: CASTPADRNTGELFF
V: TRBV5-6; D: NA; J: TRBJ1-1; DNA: TGTGCCAGCAGCTTTCGAAGGGGTTACACTGAAGCTTTCTTT; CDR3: CASSFRRGYTEAFF
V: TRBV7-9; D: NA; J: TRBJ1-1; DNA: TGTGCCAGCAGCTTACAGGACAGTGAAGCTTTCTTT; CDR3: CASSLQDSEAFF
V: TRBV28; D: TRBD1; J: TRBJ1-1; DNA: TGTGCCAGCAGTTTCGACAGGGGGGTAAACACTGAAGCTTTCTTT; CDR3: CASSFDRGVNTEAFF
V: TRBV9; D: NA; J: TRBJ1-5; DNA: TGTGCCAGCAGCGCGGGGGGTGGTAGCAATCAGCCCCAGCATTTT; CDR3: CASSAGGGSNQPQHF
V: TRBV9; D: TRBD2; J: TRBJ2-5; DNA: TGTGCCAGCAGCGTAGTCGCTAGCGGGGGGGCAGAGACCCAGTACTTC; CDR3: CASSVVASGGAETQYF
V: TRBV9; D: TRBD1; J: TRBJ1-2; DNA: TGTGCCAGCAGCGTAGTCGGACAGGCGGGGTATGGCTACACCTTC; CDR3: CASSVVGQAGYGYTF
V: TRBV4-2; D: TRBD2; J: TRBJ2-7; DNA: TGTGCCAGCAGCCAAGTATCGGATAGCGGGTACGAGCAGTACTTC; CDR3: CASSQVSDSGYEQYF
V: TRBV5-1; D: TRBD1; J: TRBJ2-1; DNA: TGCGCCAGCAGCGGCGGACAGGGGCGATACAATGAGCAGTTCTTC; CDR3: CASSGGQGRYNEQFF